This entry describes one T cell receptor beta chain. Its antigen remains unknown. The source of the sample is a study of CD8 T cells in ankylosing spondylitis. Quantitative 5'-RACE with molecular barcodes generated TCR beta libraries. TCRdb reanalysed the 5' RACE reads using MiXCR and keeps one entry per CDR3 protein. This table holds 670,000 or so distinct CDR3 sequences, over 15% found once. Study findings and constraints: A motif of roughly eight highly homologous TCR beta variants was seen as apparently characteristic of ankylosing spondylitis blood. Past research had described some motif variants in reactive arthritis synovial fluid and blood. CD8+ cells made up the disease-linked clones, which were relatively rare in peripheral blood. The authors reported significant enrichment of disease-linked clones in matched ankylosing spondylitis synovial fluid.

The CDR3 consists of 18 residues. The V and J ends lost 0 bases and 1 base, in that order; junction bases with no gene match: 12. Germline lookup yields CDR1 LGHNA and CDR2 YNFKEQ. The sample was blood, either unsorted or a sorted T cell fraction (not recorded which). This TCR derives from a male donor with ankylosing spondylitis. V usage is TRBV4-2 and J usage is TRBJ2-7; 7 nucleotides align to TRBD1. The CDR3 sequence is CASSQDGTDQDGSYEQYF. The CDR3 nucleotides are TGTGCCAGCAGCCAAGATGGGACAGACCAGGACGGGTCCTACGAGCAGTACTTC.